This T cell receptor beta chain appears in the sequencing data of a study of control samples from healthy donors and cancer patients. Clones were read by immunoSEQ multiplex PCR, and TCRdb kept only the in-frame ones, dropping some. The sample shows about 150,000 clones, about 89% of them seen only once. This CDR3 is 14 amino acids long. CDR1 and CDR2 from the germline V gene are KGHSH and LQKENI. Trimming took 4 bases from V and 0 from J; bases not matched to a gene: 2. Sample: blood. J is TRBJ1-2 and V is TRBV18; 7 positions match TRBD1. The receptor's source is a man aged 30 to 45 in good health. Written as DNA, the CDR3 is TGTGCCAGCTCACAACAGGGGTCTAACTATGGCTACACCTTC. Encoded protein: CASSQQGSNYGYTF.